The 11 T cell receptor beta chains below were found in one sample sequenced in a study of CD8+ T cells in alopecia areata. Documented treatment: oral pan-JAK inhibitor, 5-10 mg twice daily. As the sequencing template, cDNA was produced by extracting RNA and reverse transcribing it. Assay: immunoSEQ multiplex PCR; the TCRdb copy retains only in-frame clones and omits some. The repertoire holds some 220,000 clones, around three fifths seen once, with 1.5% to 2% in the top ten. Specimen: CD4+ T cells sorted from blood, collected at week 4, from a patient treated with tofacitinib. These receptors came from a human donor with alopecia areata.

The chain is built from TRBV30 and TRBJ1-2; D is unclear. Germline lookup yields CDR1 GTSNPN and CDR2 SVGIG (reference sequence). V lost 3 bases to trimming and J lost 6 bases, with 8 bases between them. This CDR3 has 11 residues. The CDR3 reads CAWRGRDGYTF. For the CDR3, the DNA is TGTGCCTGGAGGGGAAGGGATGGCTACACCTTC.

In the case of this clone: The sample has other DNA sequences that encode this CDR3 too. The CDR3 here is CSVVGQGNTEAFF. The CDR3 DNA is TGCAGCGTTGTGGGTCAGGGGAACACTGAAGCTTTCTTT. The gene calls are TRBV29-1 and TRBJ1-1; possibly TRBD1 for D (5 bases). V was pared by 4 bases and J by 1 base, with 10 bases between. CDR3 size: 13 residues. Germline V gene sequence: CDR1 SQVTM, CDR2 ANQGSEA.

This clone occurred a few times. This chain connects TRBV19 to TRBJ2-1, with D uncertain. With 6 bases removed from V and 10 bases from J, the gap between germline ends came to 13 bases. Germline V gene lookup returns CDR1 LNHDA and CDR2 SQIVND (reference sequence). This CDR3 contains 12 residues. This CDR3 reads CASSGMTWEQFF. CDR3 sequence (DNA): TGTGCCAGTAGCGGTATGACGTGGGAGCAGTTCTTC.

The J gene is TRBJ2-1, the V gene TRBV7-2; 14 bases map to TRBD2. This CDR3 region has 14 residues. Trimming took 5 bases from V and 9 from J; bases not matched to a gene: 3. Germline CDR1 SGHTA, CDR2 FQGNSA. The DNA for the CDR3 is TGTGCCAGCAGCGGGACTAGCGGGGGTTCTGAGCAGTTCTTC. This gives the protein CASSGTSGGSEQFF.

V gene TRBV5-1 combines with J gene TRBJ2-1, with D hard to call. This CDR3 has 14 residues. CDR1 and CDR2 from the germline V gene are SGHRS and YFSETQ. Trimming stripped 7 bases from V and 5 bases from J, with 16 bases between. This CDR3 reads CASRENAENNEQFF. CDR3 DNA sequence: TGCGCCAGCCGTGAAAACGCGGAGAACAATGAGCAGTTCTTC.

V usage is TRBV7-9 and J usage is TRBJ2-1; 10 bases fit TRBD1. Germline CDR1 is SEHNR and CDR2 is FQNEAQ (reference sequence). With 5 bases clipped from V and 4 bases from J, the junction kept 14 bases outside the gene matches. The CDR3 extends over 18 amino acids. The CDR3 nucleotides are TGTGCCAGCAGCACCCAGGGACAGGGGTTAGAATCATACAATGAGCAGTTCTTC. Translation gives CASSTQGQGLESYNEQFF.

The V and J genes are TRBV29-1 and TRBJ1-1, with 7 bases matching TRBD1. CDR1 is SQVTM and CDR2 is ANQGSEA in the germline V gene. The CDR3 contains 13 residues. The CDR3 is CSGRGQRDTEAFF. The CDR3, as DNA: TGCAGTGGGAGGGGGCAGAGGGACACTGAAGCTTTCTTT. Full variable domain (outside the CDR3, taken from reference TRBV29-1 and TRBJ1-1): SAVISQKPSRDICQRGTSLTIQCQVDSQVTMMFWYRQQPGQSLTLIATANQGSEATYESGFVIDKFPISRPNLTFSTLTVSNMSPEDSSIYLCSGRGQRDTEAFFGQGTRLTVV.

There are a few counts of this clone. This sequence joins TRBV12-5 and TRBJ1-5, with D unresolved. The CDR3 contains 15 residues. Germline V gene lookup returns CDR1 LGHNT and CDR2 FRNRAP. Trimming took off 4 bases at V and 5 bases at J, with 15 bases between the two ends. DNA of the CDR3: TGTGCTAGTGGTTACCTTTTGGGGTCGGATCAGCCCCAGCATTTT. Its protein is CASGYLLGSDQPQHF.

The chain couples TRBV19 to TRBJ2-5; no firm D call. Trimming left V 3 bases short and J 2 bases short, with 13 bases between. CDR1 and CDR2 (germline): LNHDA, SQIVND (reference sequence). This CDR3 spans 15 amino acids. This CDR3 is CASSIGSGKQETQYF. The CDR3 DNA reads as TGTGCCAGTAGTATCGGATCGGGTAAACAAGAGACCCAGTACTTC. Complete variable domain (other parts from reference TRBV19 and TRBJ2-5): DGGITQSPKYLFRKEGQNVTLSCEQNLNHDAMYWYRQDPGQGLRLIYYSQIVNDFQKGDIAEGYSVSREKKESFPLTVTSAQKNPTAFYLCASSIGSGKQETQYFGPGTRLLVL.

The CDR3 bases are TGTGCCTGCCAGGGGTCCTATGGCTACACCTTC. Amino acid sequence: CACQGSYGYTF. The V call is TRBV30, the J call TRBJ1-2, with D possibly matching TRBD1 (6 bases). The CDR3 has 11 amino acids. Deletions cut 6 bases from V and 4 bases from J, with 9 bases between. Germline lookup yields CDR1 GTSNPN and CDR2 SVGIG (reference sequence).

For this clone: At one end the junction does not follow the germline gene, possibly because of a read error. The chain joins TRBV5-1 to TRBJ2-5; no reliable D call. The CDR3 totals 16 residues. CDR1 and CDR2 (germline): SGHRS, YFSETQ. In nucleotides, the CDR3 is TGCGCCAGCAGCTTGACGGCGGCACGAAGTCAAGAGACCCAGCACTTC. Its protein is CASSLTAARSQETQHF.